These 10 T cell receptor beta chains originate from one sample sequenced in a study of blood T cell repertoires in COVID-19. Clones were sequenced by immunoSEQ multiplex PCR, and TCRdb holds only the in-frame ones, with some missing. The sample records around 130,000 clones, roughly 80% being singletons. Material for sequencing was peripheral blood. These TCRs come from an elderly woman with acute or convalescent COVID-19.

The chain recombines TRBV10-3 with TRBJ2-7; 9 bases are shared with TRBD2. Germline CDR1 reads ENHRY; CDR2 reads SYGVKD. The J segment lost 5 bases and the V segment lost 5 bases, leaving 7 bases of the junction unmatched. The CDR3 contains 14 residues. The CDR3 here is CAISISGSDHEQYF. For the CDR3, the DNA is TGTGCCATCAGTATTAGCGGGAGCGACCACGAGCAGTACTTC.

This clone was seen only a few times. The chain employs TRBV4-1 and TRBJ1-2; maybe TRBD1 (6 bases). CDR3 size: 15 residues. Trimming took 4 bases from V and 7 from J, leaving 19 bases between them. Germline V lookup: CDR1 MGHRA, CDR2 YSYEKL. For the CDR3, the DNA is TGCGCCAGCAGCCCAATCGGCGGGGGCTCGGGTGGCTACACCTTC. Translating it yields CASSPIGGGSGGYTF.

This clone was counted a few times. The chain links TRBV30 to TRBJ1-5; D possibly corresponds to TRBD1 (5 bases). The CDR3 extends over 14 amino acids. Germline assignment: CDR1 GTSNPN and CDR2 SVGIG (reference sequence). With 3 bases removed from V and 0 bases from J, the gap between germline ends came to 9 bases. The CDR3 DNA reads TGTGCCTGGAGGGCACAGGCTAGCAATCAGCCCCAGCATTTT. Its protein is CAWRAQASNQPQHF.

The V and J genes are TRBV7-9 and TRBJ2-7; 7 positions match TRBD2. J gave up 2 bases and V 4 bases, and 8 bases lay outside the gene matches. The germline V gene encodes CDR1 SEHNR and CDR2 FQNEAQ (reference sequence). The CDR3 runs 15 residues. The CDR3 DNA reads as TGTGCCAGCAGCTCATATAGCGGGTTACCCTACGAGCAGTACTTC. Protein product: CASSSYSGLPYEQYF. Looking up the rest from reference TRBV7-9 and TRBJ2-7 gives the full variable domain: DTGVSQNPRHKITKRGQNVTFRCDPISEHNRLYWYRQTLGQGPEFLTYFQNEAQLEKSRLLSDRFSAERPKGSFSTLEIQRTEQGDSAMYLCASSSYSGLPYEQYFGPGTRLTVT.

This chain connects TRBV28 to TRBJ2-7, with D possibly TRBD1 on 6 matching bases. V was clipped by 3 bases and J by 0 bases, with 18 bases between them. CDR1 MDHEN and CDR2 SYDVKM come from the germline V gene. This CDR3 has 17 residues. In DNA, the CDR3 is TGTGCCAGCAGTTTCCCCCAAGTGGGACACATCTCCTACGAGCAGTACTTC. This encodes CASSFPQVGHISYEQYF.

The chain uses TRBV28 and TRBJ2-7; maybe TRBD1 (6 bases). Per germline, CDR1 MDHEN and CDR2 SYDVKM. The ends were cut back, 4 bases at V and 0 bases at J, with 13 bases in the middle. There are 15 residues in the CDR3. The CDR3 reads CASSWGHASSYEQYF. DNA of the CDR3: TGTGCCAGCAGTTGGGGACACGCGAGCTCCTACGAGCAGTACTTC.

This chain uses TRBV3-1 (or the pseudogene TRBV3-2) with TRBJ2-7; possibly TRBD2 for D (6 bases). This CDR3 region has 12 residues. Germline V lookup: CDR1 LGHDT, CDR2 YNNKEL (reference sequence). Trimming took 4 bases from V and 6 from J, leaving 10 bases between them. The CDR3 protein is CASSPTSFEQYF. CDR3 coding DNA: TGTGCCAGCAGCCCTACTAGCTTCGAGCAGTACTTC.

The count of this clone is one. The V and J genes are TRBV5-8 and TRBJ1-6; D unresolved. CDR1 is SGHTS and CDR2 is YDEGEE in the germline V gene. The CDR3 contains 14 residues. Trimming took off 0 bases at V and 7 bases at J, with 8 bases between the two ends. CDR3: CASSLDAVNSPLHF. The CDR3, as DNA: TGTGCCAGCAGCTTGGACGCGGTAAATTCACCCCTCCACTTT. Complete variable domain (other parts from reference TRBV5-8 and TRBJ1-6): EAGVTQSPTHLIKTRGQQATLRCSPISGHTSVYWYQQALGLGLQFLLWYDEGEERNRGNFPPRFSGRQFPNYSSELNVNALELEDSALYLCASSLDAVNSPLHFGNGTRLTVT.

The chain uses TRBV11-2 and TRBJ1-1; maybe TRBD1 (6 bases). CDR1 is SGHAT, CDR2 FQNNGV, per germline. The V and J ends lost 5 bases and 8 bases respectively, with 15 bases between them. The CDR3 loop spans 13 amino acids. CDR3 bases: TGTGCCAGCAGCCAAGGACAGTCTAAAGAAGCTTTCTTT. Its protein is CASSQGQSKEAFF.

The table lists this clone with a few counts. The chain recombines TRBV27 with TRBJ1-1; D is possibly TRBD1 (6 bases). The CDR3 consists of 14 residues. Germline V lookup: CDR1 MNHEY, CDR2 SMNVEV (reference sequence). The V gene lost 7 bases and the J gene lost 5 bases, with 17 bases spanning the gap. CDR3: CASTLTGRGTEAFF. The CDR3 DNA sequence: TGTGCCAGCACCCTCACAGGGCGGGGGACTGAAGCTTTCTTT.